Listed below are T cell receptor beta chains from one sample, sequenced in a study of T cells after posttransplantation cyclophosphamide. The method was immunoSEQ multiplex PCR; TCRdb's version includes in-frame clones alone and lacks a portion of them. This sample has 15,000 or so clones, each found more than once. Sequenced here: PBMCs, sampled after allogeneic stem cell transplant with posttransplant cyclophosphamide. These receptor sequences come from a female patient in her 40s who received an allogeneic stem cell transplant from an unrelated donor, was CMV-positive, and had acute GVHD only. The graft donor may account for some of the T cells. Each CDR3 is given with its conserved first and last residue. D genes are given only for firm matches. A clone size is listed for some rows: how often the clone was seen (once, few, many), or a class if it is expanded.

CDR3: CASSRDKENYGYTF; DNA: TGTGCCAGCAGCCGGGACAAAGAGAACTATGGCTACACCTTC; D: -; size: many; length: 14; V: TRBV9; J: TRBJ1-2
CDR3: CASSQDLSGGKPQHF; DNA: TGTGCCAGCAGCCAAGATTTGTCAGGGGGCAAGCCCCAGCATTTT; D: TRBD1; size: medium-sized; length: 15; V: TRBV4-2; J: TRBJ1-5
CDR3: CASRVSGGGAETQYF; DNA: TGTGCCAGCAGGGTATCCGGCGGGGGGGCGGAGACCCAGTACTTC; D: TRBD2; size: -; length: 15; V: TRBV25-1; J: TRBJ2-5
CDR3: CASRGGTGEGVDTQYF; DNA: TGTGCCAGCAGGGGAGGGACAGGGGAGGGAGTAGATACGCAGTATTTT; D: TRBD1; size: many; length: 16; V: TRBV5-6; J: TRBJ2-3
CDR3: CASDGQNFTDTQYF; DNA: TGTGCCAGCGATGGACAGAACTTCACAGATACGCAGTATTTT; D: -; size: many; length: 14; V: TRBV2; J: TRBJ2-3
CDR3: CSVEVAGGPAGELFF; DNA: TGCAGCGTTGAAGTGGCGGGGGGGCCGGCCGGGGAGCTGTTTTTT; D: TRBD2; size: few; length: 15; V: TRBV29-1; J: TRBJ2-2
CDR3: CASTIEITYGYTF; DNA: TGTGCCAGCACGATAGAAATCACCTATGGCTACACCTTC; D: -; size: few; length: 13; V: TRBV6-6; J: TRBJ1-2
CDR3: CASNLVGGAQETQYF; DNA: TGTGCCAGCAACTTAGTTGGAGGGGCGCAAGAGACCCAGTACTTC; D: -; size: -; length: 15; V: TRBV7-6; J: TRBJ2-5
CDR3: CASSQLTGPETQYF; DNA: TGCGCCAGCAGCCAACTTACAGGGCCAGAGACCCAGTACTTC; D: -; size: -; length: 14; V: TRBV4-1; J: TRBJ2-5
CDR3: CASSEQGGRGSYYTF; DNA: TGTGCCAGCAGTGAACAGGGGGGCAGGGGTAGTTACTACACCTTC; D: TRBD1; size: -; length: 15; V: TRBV2; J: TRBJ1-2
CDR3: CASSSHSNEKLFF; DNA: TGTGCCAGCAGCTCTCACAGTAATGAAAAACTGTTTTTT; D: -; size: many; length: 13; V: TRBV7-9; J: TRBJ1-4
CDR3: CASSLGGGQGAIGGYTF; DNA: TGTGCCAGCAGCTTGGGAGGGGGACAGGGGGCGATCGGTGGCTACACCTTC; D: TRBD1; size: -; length: 17; V: TRBV5-4; J: TRBJ1-2
CDR3: CASSSSRVIVTEAFF; DNA: TGTGCCAGCAGCTCTTCCCGGGTGATTGTGACTGAAGCTTTCTTT; D: -; size: many; length: 15; V: TRBV11-2; J: TRBJ1-1
CDR3: CASSVALVETQETQYF; DNA: TGTGCCAGCAGCGTAGCTTTAGTAGAGACACAAGAGACCCAGTACTTC; D: -; size: -; length: 16; V: TRBV9; J: TRBJ2-5
CDR3: CASSRTGQLLGLNQPQHF; DNA: TGCGCCAGCAGCCGGACGGGACAGCTTCTAGGGCTCAATCAGCCCCAGCATTTT; D: TRBD1; size: many; length: 18; V: TRBV4-1; J: TRBJ1-5
CDR3: CATIPAGEGTEAFF; DNA: TGTGCCACCATTCCTGCAGGGGAGGGAACTGAAGCTTTCTTT; D: -; size: few; length: 14; V: TRBV10-3; J: TRBJ1-1
CDR3: CSVEQGYSGGRDEQFF; DNA: TGCAGCGTTGAACAAGGCTATAGCGGGGGCAGGGATGAGCAGTTCTTC; D: TRBD2; size: many; length: 16; V: TRBV29-1; J: TRBJ2-1
CDR3: CASSSDNSGNTIYF; DNA: TGCGCCAGCAGCTCGGACAACTCTGGAAACACCATATATTTT; D: -; size: many; length: 14; V: TRBV5-1; J: TRBJ1-3
CDR3: CASSLGNPGDYGYTF; DNA: TGCGCCAGCAGCCTGGGCAACCCTGGAGACTATGGCTACACCTTC; D: -; size: -; length: 15; V: TRBV5-1; J: TRBJ1-2
CDR3: CASSPTGTAVTDTQYF; DNA: TGTGCCAGCTCACCAACCGGGACAGCCGTCACAGATACGCAGTATTTT; D: TRBD1; size: few; length: 16; V: TRBV18; J: TRBJ2-3
CDR3: CASSPTSGGRYEQYF; DNA: TGTGCCAGCAGTCCAACTAGCGGGGGTCGCTACGAGCAGTACTTC; D: TRBD2; size: few; length: 15; V: TRBV27; J: TRBJ2-7
CDR3: CASSPWGDTDTQYF; DNA: TGTGCCAGCAGTCCCTGGGGGGACACAGATACGCAGTATTTT; D: -; size: -; length: 14; V: TRBV28; J: TRBJ2-3
CDR3: CASSFRTGQDDTQYF; DNA: TGTGCCAGCAGTTTCAGAACAGGGCAGGATGATACGCAGTATTTT; D: -; size: medium-sized; length: 15; V: TRBV11-3; J: TRBJ2-3
CDR3: CASSQGLAPSSGRATQYF; DNA: TGCGCCAGCAGCCAAGGCTTGGCCCCCTCTAGCGGGCGTGCGACCCAGTACTTC; D: TRBD2; size: few; length: 18; V: TRBV4-1; J: TRBJ2-5
CDR3: CASRESNDEQFF; DNA: TGTGCCAGCCGGGAGTCTAACGATGAGCAGTTCTTC; D: -; size: many; length: 12; V: TRBV6-6; J: TRBJ2-1
CDR3: CASSSIVSFYGYTF; DNA: TGTGCCAGCAGTTCTATCGTTTCCTTCTATGGCTACACCTTC; D: -; size: many; length: 14; V: TRBV28; J: TRBJ1-2
CDR3: CASSPSRQVNQPQHF; DNA: TGTGCCAGCTCACCAAGTAGACAGGTGAATCAGCCCCAGCATTTT; D: -; size: few; length: 15; V: TRBV18; J: TRBJ1-5
CDR3: CASSLGQGAFSLNEKLFF; DNA: TGTGCCAGCAGCCTAGGACAGGGGGCTTTCTCACTTAATGAAAAACTGTTTTTT; D: TRBD1; size: many; length: 18; V: TRBV11-2; J: TRBJ1-4
CDR3: CASSPGTGPNTGELFF; DNA: TGTGCCAGCAGCCCGGGGACAGGACCCAACACCGGGGAGCTGTTTTTT; D: TRBD1; size: many; length: 16; V: TRBV7-6; J: TRBJ2-2
CDR3: CASSPTGDTDTQYF; DNA: TGCGCCAGCAGCCCGACAGGAGACACAGATACGCAGTATTTT; D: -; size: many; length: 14; V: TRBV5-1; J: TRBJ2-3
CDR3: CASSLGQGFHNEQFF; DNA: TGTGCCAGCAGCTTGGGACAGGGGTTCCACAATGAGCAGTTCTTC; D: TRBD1; size: many; length: 15; V: TRBV5-4; J: TRBJ2-1
CDR3: CASSPTRTGGNTEAFF; DNA: TGTGCCAGCAGCCCCACCCGGACAGGGGGCAACACTGAAGCTTTCTTT; D: TRBD1; size: many; length: 16; V: TRBV7-9; J: TRBJ1-1
CDR3: CASSYRVGSNQPQHF; DNA: TGTGCCAGTAGTTACAGGGTCGGTAGCAATCAGCCCCAGCATTTT; D: -; size: many; length: 15; V: TRBV19; J: TRBJ1-5
CDR3: CASSLTYRGGNSPLHF; DNA: TGTGCCAGCAGCTTAACTTACAGGGGAGGCAATTCACCCCTCCACTTT; D: TRBD1; size: few; length: 16; V: TRBV7-3; J: TRBJ1-6
CDR3: CASRVRSSYNSPLHF; DNA: TGTGCCAGCAGGGTGAGGAGCTCCTATAATTCACCCCTCCACTTT; D: -; size: many; length: 15; V: TRBV2; J: TRBJ1-6
CDR3: CASSPGRLAGISRGEQFF; DNA: TGTGCCAGCAGCCCCGGTAGACTAGCGGGTATTTCTAGGGGTGAGCAGTTCTTC; D: TRBD2; size: many; length: 18; V: TRBV7-9; J: TRBJ2-1
CDR3: CASSLGANLAGNEQFF; DNA: TGCGCCAGCAGCTTGGGAGCGAACCTGGCTGGCAATGAGCAGTTCTTC; D: -; size: many; length: 16; V: TRBV5-1; J: TRBJ2-1
CDR3: CASLAYRTSGISYNEQFF; DNA: TGTGCCAGCCTTGCTTATCGGACTAGCGGGATCTCATACAATGAGCAGTTCTTC; D: TRBD2; size: -; length: 18; V: TRBV6-4; J: TRBJ2-1
CDR3: CASSQDRGDRESSPLHF; DNA: TGCGCCAGCAGCCAAGATAGAGGGGACAGGGAGAGTTCACCCCTCCACTTT; D: TRBD1; size: -; length: 17; V: TRBV4-1; J: TRBJ1-6
CDR3: CASSLKGASPVLTF; DNA: TGTGCCAGCAGCTTAAAGGGGGCATCCCCCGTCCTGACTTTC; D: TRBD1; size: -; length: 14; V: TRBV13; J: TRBJ2-6